This TCR beta chain was obtained from a study of cytomegalovirus exposure and HLA in healthy donors. General study points: According to a later analysis, donors in an Asian-associated ancestry cluster reportedly had fewer N-insertions than the approximately 670-donor mean.

The CDR3 has 15 residues. With 7 bases clipped from V and 2 bases from J, the junction kept 8 bases outside the gene matches. Germline V gene data show CDR1 as MNHEY and CDR2 as SMNVEV (reference sequence). On this clone itself: Its cognate antigen is unknown.

This PCR relied on a set of 60 Vbeta primers and 13 Jbeta primers. Assay used: immunoSEQ multiplex PCR; TCRdb lists only in-frame clones, some missing. This sample has under 200,000 clones; over 80% occur once, and the top ten carry about 1.9%. The gene calls are TRBV27 and TRBJ1-2, with 9 bases aligning to TRBD1. The sample taken for sequencing was PBMCs. The TCR comes from a human donor in good health. CDR3 coding DNA: TGTGCCAGCACCATCACAGGGGGCTCGAACTATGGCTACACCTTC. It yields the protein CASTITGGSNYGYTF.